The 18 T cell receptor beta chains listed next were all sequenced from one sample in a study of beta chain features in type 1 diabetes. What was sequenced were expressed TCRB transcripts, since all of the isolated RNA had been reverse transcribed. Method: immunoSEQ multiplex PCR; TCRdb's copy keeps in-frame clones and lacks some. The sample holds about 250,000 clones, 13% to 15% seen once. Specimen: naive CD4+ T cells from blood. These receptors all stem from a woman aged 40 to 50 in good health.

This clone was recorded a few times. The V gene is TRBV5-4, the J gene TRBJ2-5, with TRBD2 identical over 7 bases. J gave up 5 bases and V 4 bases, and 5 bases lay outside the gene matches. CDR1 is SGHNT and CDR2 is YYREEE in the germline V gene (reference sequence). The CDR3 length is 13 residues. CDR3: CASSLGLEETQYF. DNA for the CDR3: TGTGCCAGCAGCCTCGGACTAGAGGAGACCCAGTACTTC.

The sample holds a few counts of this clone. CDR3 DNA sequence: TGTGCCAGCAGTCACCCGGGAAGGGTGGAGACCCAGTACTTC. The encoded protein is CASSHPGRVETQYF. The chain links TRBV6-5 to TRBJ2-5; possibly TRBD2 for D (5 bases). The CDR3 is 14 amino acids. Germline CDR1 reads MNHEY; CDR2 reads SVGAGI. V dropped 5 bases and J dropped 5 bases, with 15 bases sitting between them.

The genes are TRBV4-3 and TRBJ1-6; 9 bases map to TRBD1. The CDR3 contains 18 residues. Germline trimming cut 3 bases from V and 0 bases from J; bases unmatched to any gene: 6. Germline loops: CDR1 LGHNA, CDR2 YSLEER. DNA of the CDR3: TGCGCCAGCAGCCAGTATCTGGACAGGGGCTCCTATAATTCACCCCTCCACTTT. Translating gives CASSQYLDRGSYNSPLHF.

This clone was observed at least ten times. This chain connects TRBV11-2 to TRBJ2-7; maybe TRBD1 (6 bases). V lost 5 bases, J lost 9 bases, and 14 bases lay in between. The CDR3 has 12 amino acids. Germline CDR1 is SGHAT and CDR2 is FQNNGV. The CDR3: CASSPSQGPQYF. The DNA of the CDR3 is TGTGCCAGCAGCCCATCTCAGGGGCCGCAGTACTTC.

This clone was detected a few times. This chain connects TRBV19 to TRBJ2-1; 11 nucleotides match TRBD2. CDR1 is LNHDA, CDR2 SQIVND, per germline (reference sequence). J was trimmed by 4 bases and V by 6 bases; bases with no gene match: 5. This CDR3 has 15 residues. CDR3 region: CASRTTSGGYNEQFF. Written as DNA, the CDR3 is TGTGCCAGTAGGACCACTAGCGGGGGTTACAATGAGCAGTTCTTC.

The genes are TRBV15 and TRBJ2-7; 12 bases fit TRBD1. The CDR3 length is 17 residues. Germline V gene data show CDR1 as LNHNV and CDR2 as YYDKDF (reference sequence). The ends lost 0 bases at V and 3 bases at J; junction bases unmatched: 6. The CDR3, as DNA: TGTGCCACCAGCAGAGATGTGGGACAGGGGGCGATCTACGAGCAGTACTTC. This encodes CATSRDVGQGAIYEQYF.

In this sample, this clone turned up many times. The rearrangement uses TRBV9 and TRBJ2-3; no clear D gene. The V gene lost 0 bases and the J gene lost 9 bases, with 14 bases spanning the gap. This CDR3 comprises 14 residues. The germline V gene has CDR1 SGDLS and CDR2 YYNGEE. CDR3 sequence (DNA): TGTGCCAGCAGCGTAGCTTCTTTAGTGAACACGCAGTATTTT. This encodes CASSVASLVNTQYF.

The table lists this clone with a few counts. The CDR3 here is CASSPRVADRGEKLFF. The CDR3 DNA reads TGTGCCAGCAGCCCCCGGGTTGCGGACAGGGGTGAAAAACTGTTTTTT. The chain employs TRBV11-2 and TRBJ1-4; TRBD1 matches at 9 bases. Germline V gene sequence: CDR1 SGHAT, CDR2 FQNNGV. V lost 5 bases and J lost 7; bases outside the gene matches: 11. CDR3 length: 16 residues.

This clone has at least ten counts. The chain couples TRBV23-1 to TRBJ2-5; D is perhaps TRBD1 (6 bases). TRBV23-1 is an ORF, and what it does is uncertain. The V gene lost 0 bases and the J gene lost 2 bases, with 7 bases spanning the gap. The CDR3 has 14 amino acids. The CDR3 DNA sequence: TGCGCCAGCAGTCAATCTGACAGGCAAGAGACCCAGTACTTC. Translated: CASSQSDRQETQYF.

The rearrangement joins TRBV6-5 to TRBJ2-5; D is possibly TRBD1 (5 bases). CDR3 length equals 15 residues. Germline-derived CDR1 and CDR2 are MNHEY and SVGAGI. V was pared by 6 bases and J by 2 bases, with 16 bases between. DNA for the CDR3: TGTGCCAGCAGCCTCGTAGGCAGGGCGCAAGAGACCCAGTACTTC. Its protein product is CASSLVGRAQETQYF.

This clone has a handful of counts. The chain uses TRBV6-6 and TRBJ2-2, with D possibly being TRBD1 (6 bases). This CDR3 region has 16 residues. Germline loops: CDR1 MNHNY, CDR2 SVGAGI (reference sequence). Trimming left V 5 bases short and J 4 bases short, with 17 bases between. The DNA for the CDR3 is TGTGCCAGCAGTCCTACGGACAGCAAAATCACCGGGGAGCTGTTTTTT. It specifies CASSPTDSKITGELFF.

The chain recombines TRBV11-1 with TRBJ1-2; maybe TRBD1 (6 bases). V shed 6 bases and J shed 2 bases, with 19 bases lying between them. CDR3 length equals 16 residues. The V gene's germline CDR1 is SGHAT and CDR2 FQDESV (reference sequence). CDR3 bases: TGTGCCAGCAGACCCTGGGGGACCGGACAGAACTATGGCTACACCTTC. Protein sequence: CASRPWGTGQNYGYTF.

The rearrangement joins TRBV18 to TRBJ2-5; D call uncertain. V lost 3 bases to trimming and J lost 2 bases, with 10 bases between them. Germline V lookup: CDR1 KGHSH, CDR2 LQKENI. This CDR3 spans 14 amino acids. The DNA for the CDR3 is TGTGCCAGCTCACCTTCCGGGTCACAAGAGACCCAGTACTTC. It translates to CASSPSGSQETQYF.

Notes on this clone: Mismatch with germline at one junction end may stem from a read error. The CDR3 DNA sequence: TGTGCCAGCAGCTTATTGGGCGGGGGGGCCCTTATCTCGTTT. It specifies CASSLLGGGALISF. This sequence joins TRBV7-9 and TRBJ2-3, with 9 bases aligning to TRBD2. This CDR3 comprises 14 residues. Germline assignment: CDR1 SEHNR and CDR2 FQNEAQ (reference sequence).

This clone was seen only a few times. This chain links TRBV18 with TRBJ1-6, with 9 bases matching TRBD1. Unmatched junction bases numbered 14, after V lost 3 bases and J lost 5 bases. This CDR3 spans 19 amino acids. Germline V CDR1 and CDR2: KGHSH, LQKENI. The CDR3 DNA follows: TGTGCCAGCTCACCTTTCGGACAGGGGACTGTCGGCCATAATTCACCCCTCCACTTT. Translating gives CASSPFGQGTVGHNSPLHF.

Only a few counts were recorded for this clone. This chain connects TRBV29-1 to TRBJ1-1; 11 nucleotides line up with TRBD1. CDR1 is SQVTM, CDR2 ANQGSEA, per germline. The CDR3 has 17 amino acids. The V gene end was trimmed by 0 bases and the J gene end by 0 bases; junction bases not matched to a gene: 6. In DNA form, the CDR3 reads TGCAGCGTTGAAGATCCCCGGACAGGGGGCTTGAACACTGAAGCTTTCTTT. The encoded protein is CSVEDPRTGGLNTEAFF.

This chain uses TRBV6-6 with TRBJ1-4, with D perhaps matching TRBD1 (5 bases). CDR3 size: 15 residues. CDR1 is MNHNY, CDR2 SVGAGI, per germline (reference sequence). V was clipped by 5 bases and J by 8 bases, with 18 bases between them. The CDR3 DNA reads TGTGCCAGCAGTGGACAACCTGTGATGGGGGAAAAACTGTTTTTT. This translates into CASSGQPVMGEKLFF.

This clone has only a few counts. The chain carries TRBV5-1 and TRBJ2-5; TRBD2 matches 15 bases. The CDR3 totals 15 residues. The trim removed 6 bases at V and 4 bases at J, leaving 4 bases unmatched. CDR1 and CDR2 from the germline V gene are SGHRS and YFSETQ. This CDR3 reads CASNPGLAGGETQYF. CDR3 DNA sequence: TGCGCCAGCAACCCGGGACTAGCGGGGGGAGAGACCCAGTACTTC.